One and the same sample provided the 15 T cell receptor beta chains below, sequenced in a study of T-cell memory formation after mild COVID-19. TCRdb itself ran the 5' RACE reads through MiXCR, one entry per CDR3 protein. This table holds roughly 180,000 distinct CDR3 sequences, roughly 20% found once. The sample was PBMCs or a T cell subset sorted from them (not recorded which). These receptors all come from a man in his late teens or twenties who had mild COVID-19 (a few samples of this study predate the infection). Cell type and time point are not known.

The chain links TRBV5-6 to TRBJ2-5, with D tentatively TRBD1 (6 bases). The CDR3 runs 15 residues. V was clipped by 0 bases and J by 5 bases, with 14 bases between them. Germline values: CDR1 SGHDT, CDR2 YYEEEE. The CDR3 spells CASSLGRWGPETQYF. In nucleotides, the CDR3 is TGTGCCAGCAGCTTGGGGCGGTGGGGGCCGGAGACCCAGTACTTC.

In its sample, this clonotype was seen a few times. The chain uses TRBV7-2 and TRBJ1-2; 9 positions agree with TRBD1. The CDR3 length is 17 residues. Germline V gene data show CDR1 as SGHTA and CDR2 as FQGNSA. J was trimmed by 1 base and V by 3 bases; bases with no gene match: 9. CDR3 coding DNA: TGTGCCAGCAGCTTTTGGGACAGGGCCAATATTAACTATGGCTACACCTTC. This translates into CASSFWDRANINYGYTF.

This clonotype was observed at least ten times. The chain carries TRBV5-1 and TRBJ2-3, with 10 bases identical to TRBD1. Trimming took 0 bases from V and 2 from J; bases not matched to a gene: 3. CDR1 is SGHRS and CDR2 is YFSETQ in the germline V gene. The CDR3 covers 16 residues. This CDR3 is CASSLGQGAITDTQYF. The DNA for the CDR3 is TGCGCCAGCAGCTTGGGACAGGGGGCGATCACAGATACGCAGTATTTT.

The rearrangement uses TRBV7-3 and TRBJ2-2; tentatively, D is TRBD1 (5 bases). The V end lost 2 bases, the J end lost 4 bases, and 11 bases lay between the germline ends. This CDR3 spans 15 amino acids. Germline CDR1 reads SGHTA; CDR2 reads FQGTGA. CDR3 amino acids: CASSLSGLGTGELFF. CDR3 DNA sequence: TGTGCCAGCAGCTTATCAGGGCTGGGCACCGGGGAGCTGTTTTTT.

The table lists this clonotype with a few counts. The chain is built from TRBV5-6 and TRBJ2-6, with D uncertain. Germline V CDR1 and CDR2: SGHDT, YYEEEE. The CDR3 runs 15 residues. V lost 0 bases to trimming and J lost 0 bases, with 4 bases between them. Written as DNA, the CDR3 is TGTGCCAGCAGCTTGGTGCACTCTGGGGCCAACGTCCTGACTTTC. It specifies CASSLVHSGANVLTF.

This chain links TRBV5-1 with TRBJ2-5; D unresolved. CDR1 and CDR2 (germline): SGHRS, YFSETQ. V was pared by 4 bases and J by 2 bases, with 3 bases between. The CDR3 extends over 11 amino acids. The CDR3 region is CASSEQETQYF. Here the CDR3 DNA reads TGCGCCAGCAGCGAGCAAGAGACCCAGTACTTC.

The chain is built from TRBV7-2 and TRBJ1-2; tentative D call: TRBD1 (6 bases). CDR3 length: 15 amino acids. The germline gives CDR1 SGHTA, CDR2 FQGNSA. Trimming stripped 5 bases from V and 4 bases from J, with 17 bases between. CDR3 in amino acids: CASSREGGIIYGYTF. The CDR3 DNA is TGTGCCAGCAGCCGAGAGGGGGGCATAATCTATGGCTACACCTTC.

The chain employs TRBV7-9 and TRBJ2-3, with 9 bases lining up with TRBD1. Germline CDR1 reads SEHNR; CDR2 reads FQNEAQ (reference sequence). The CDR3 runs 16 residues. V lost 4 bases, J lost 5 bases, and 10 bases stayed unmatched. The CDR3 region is CASSYSNRGPGDTQYF. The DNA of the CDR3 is TGTGCCAGCAGCTATTCAAACAGGGGGCCAGGAGATACGCAGTATTTT.

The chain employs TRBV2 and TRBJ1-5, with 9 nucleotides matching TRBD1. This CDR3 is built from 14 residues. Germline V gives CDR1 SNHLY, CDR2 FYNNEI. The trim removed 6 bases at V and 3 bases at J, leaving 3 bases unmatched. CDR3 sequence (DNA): TGTGCCAGCAGAGACAGGGGGGACAATCAGCCCCAGCATTTT. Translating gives CASRDRGDNQPQHF.

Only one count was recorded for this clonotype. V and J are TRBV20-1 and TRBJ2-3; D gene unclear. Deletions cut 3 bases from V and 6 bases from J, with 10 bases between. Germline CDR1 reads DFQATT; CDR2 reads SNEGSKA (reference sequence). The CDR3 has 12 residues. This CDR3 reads CSARLGPDTQYF. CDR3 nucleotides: TGCAGTGCTAGGTTGGGCCCGGATACGCAGTATTTT.

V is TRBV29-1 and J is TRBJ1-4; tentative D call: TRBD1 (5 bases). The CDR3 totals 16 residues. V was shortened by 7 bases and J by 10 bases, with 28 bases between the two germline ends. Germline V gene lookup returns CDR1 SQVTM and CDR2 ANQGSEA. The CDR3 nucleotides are TGCAGCGCCATTGGGGCCGGGAGCTCCGTTAAGGGAAAACTGTTTTTT. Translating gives CSAIGAGSSVKGKLFF.

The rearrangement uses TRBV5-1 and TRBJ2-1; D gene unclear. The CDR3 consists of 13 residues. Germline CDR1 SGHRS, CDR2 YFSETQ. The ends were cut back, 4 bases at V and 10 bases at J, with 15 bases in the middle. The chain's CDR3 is CASSPERPGEQFF. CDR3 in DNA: TGCGCCAGCAGCCCAGAAAGACCCGGAGAGCAGTTCTTC.

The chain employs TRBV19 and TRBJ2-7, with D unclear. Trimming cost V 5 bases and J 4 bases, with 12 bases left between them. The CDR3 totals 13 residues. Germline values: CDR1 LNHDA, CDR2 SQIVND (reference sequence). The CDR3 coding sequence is TGTGCCAGTAGTCCACCAAACGCATACGAGCAGTACTTC. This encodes CASSPPNAYEQYF.

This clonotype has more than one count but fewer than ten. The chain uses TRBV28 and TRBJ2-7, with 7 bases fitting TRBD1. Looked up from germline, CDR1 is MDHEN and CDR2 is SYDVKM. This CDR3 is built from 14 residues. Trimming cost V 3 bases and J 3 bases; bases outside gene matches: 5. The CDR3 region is CASSLPQGRYEQYF. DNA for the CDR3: TGTGCCAGCAGTTTGCCACAGGGGCGCTACGAGCAGTACTTC.

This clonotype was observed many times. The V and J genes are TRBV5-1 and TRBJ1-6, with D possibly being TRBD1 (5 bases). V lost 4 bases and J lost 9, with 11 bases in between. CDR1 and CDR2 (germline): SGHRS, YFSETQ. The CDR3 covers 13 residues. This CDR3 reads CASSVKGASPLHF. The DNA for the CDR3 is TGCGCCAGCAGCGTAAAAGGGGCTTCACCCCTCCACTTT.